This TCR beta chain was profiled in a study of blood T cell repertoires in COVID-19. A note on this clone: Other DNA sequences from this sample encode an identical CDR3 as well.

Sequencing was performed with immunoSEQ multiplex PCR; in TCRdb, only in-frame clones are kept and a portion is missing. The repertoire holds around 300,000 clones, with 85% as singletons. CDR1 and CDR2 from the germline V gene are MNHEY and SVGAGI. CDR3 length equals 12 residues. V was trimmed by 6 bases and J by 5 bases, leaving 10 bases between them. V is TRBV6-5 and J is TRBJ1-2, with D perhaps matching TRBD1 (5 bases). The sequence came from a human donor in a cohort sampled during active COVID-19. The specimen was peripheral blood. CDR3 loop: CASRSTGYGYTF. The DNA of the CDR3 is TGTGCCAGCAGAAGCACAGGTTATGGCTACACCTTC.